This T cell receptor beta chain was retrieved from a study of T cells expressing NK-cell markers. UMIs accompanied the 5'RACE template switching by which TCR beta cDNA was made. TCRdb reprocessed the 5' RACE reads and stores each CDR3 protein as one record, lacking DNA. The sample data list 250,000 to 300,000 distinct CDR3 sequences. Germline V lookup: CDR1 SGHTA, CDR2 FQGNSA. This CDR3 comprises 13 residues. With respect to this clonotype: What it binds is unknown.

General study findings and limits: In about six donors, dominant CD3+CD56+NKG2C+ clonotypes ranked among the top 10 CD8+ clonotypes. HCMV specificity of expanded NKG2C+ T cell clones remained unclear.

The clonotype was recovered from a woman aged 18-70 years in good health. Sample: blood T cells: a sorted CD56 or NKG2C T cell subset, CD4+ or CD8+ T cells, or bulk PBMC T cells (not recorded which). V and J are TRBV7-2 and TRBJ2-5; there is no DNA to check the TCRdb D call of TRBD1. CDR3 in amino acids: CASKPGSEETQYF.